This T cell receptor beta chain was sequenced in a study of CD8 T cells in ankylosing spondylitis (dated by TCRdb to about 2017). Background for the entire study: T cell receptor beta repertoires were profiled in healthy donors and ankylosing spondylitis patients so that disease-linked TCR variants could be found. In total, the full study cohort was made up of 110 or so healthy donors and some 26 ankylosing spondylitis patients. Peripheral blood was sampled, and synovial fluid was also collected from ankylosing spondylitis patients. Study-wide conclusions, independent of this receptor: According to the report, matched synovial fluid samples from ankylosing spondylitis patients were significantly enriched for the disease-linked clones. The disease-linked clones showed a CD8+ phenotype and occurred at relatively low frequencies in peripheral blood. Some motif variants had previously been reported in the synovial fluid and blood of reactive arthritis patients, which suggests shared mechanisms of disease initiation. A TCR beta motif of several highly homologous amino acid variants appeared characteristic of blood from ankylosing spondylitis patients.

In regard to this clonotype: Its specific antigen is unknown. No base quality values were provided; no much bigger clone lies one nucleotide off.

Sequenced using an Illumina HiSeq 2500. TCR beta libraries were prepared by quantitative 5'-RACE with molecular barcodes. As for how the authors treated the data: To identify disease-linked TCR variants, a new computational method was used, one built on a probabilistic model of VDJ rearrangement. In TCRdb, the public reads were trimmed at Q25 with fastp and aligned with MiXCR, with productive beta chains retained. Under each unique CDR3 protein, matching rows form one entry showing the most common genes and DNA. The V and J calls and clone size are TCRdb's, not the authors'. The sample table records about 350,000 distinct CDR3 sequences; approximately 22% of these occur just once. The ten largest clonotypes hold around 14% of the sample. The CDR3 goes from the cysteine to the phenylalanine over 13 residues. Of all the DNA, just the CDR3 is kept, 39 bases in frame from base 1. CDR1 MNHNY and CDR2 SVGAGI were looked up in the germline V gene (reference sequence). The junction carries 12 bases between V and J, which are trimmed by 8 bases and 1 base respectively.

Specimen: blood, either unsorted or a sorted T cell fraction (not recorded which). The sequence came from a male donor with ankylosing spondylitis or in good health (not recorded which). The chain uses TRBV6-6 and TRBJ2-7; 5 matching bases give a weak D call of TRBD1. The CDR3 is CASCAGPSYEQYF. The nucleotide sequence reads as follows: TGTGCCAGCTGTGCAGGGCCATCCTACGAGCAGTACTTC.